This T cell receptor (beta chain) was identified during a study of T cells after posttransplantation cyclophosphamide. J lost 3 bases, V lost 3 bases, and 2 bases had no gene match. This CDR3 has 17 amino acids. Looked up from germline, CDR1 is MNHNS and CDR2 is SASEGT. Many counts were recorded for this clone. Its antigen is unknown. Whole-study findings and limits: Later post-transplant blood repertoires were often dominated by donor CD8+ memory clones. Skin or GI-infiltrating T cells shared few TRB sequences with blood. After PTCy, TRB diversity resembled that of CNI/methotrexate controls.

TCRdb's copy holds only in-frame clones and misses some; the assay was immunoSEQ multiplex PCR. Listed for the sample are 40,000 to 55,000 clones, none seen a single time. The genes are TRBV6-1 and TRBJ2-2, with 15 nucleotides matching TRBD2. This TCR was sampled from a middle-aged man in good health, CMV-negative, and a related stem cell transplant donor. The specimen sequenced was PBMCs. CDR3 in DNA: TGTGCCAGCAGTGACGGACTAGCGGGAGGGTACACCGGGGAGCTGTTTTTT. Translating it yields CASSDGLAGGYTGELFF.